Listed here are 26 T cell receptor beta chains from one sample, sequenced in a study of spatial heterogeneity in lung cancer (dated 2019 in TCRdb). Libraries were made using 5' RACE. The instrument was a NextSeq 500. TCRdb reprocessing: public reads trimmed at Q25 with fastp, clones called with MiXCR, in-frame beta chains kept. Merged by CDR3 protein, the rows form single entries marked with the most common genes and DNA. The sample includes roughly 4,800 distinct CDR3 sequences, with around 17% observed a single time. The ten largest make up roughly 22% of the sample. Interpreted using the paper, the time point label stands for: sample taken at primary tumor resection. Whole RNA extracted from tumor and nontumor lung tissue, or from cryopreserved PBMC samples, was used for TCR sequencing without cell sorting. This material consisted of normal lung tissue next to the tumor, taken at surgery. All receptors come from a male donor with early-stage non-small cell lung cancer.

This clonotype is labeled as medium-sized. This beta chain was picked up by a library intended for alpha chains and is off target, so its count carries little meaning. The J gene is TRBJ1-6, the V gene TRBV12-3 or TRBV12-4; TRBD1 aligns across 7 bases. The V gene end was trimmed by 6 bases and the J gene end by 7 bases; junction bases not matched to a gene: 9. The CDR3 runs 15 residues. The CDR3 reads CASRTEQGLNSPLHF. In DNA, the CDR3 is TGTGCCAGCAGGACAGAACAGGGGTTGAATTCACCCCTCCACTTT.

On this clonotype itself: Since the library was made to target alpha chains, this beta chain is a stray read and its abundance is not meaningful. The CDR3 DNA sequence: TGTGCCAGCAGCTTATATACGGGCGGGACAGGCCCTACTAGCAATCAGCCCCAGCATTTT. It encodes CASSLYTGGTGPTSNQPQHF. This chain links TRBV7-8 with TRBJ1-5, with TRBD1 identical over 8 bases. The germline CDR1 and CDR2 sequences are SGHVS and FQNEAQ. This CDR3 has 20 residues. Germline trimming cut 2 bases from V and 0 bases from J; bases unmatched to any gene: 15.

There are a few counts of this clonotype. This beta chain lies outside the target of a library built for alpha chains; its clone size means little. This chain uses TRBV13 with TRBJ1-5; D is perhaps TRBD1 (5 bases). With 3 bases removed from V and 3 bases from J, the gap between germline ends came to 9 bases. CDR1 is PRHDT, CDR2 FYEKMQ, per germline (reference sequence). This CDR3 comprises 14 residues. Written as DNA, the CDR3 is TGTGCCAGCAGCTTGGCAGGGATCAATCAGCCCCAGCATTTT. This gives the protein CASSLAGINQPQHF.

In this sample, this clonotype turned up many times. A library prepared for alpha chains yielded this beta chain as an off-target read; its size is of little meaning. The V call is TRBV7-9, the J call TRBJ1-2, with D possibly being TRBD1 (6 bases). The CDR3 is 17 amino acids. Germline CDR1 is SEHNR and CDR2 is FQNEAQ (reference sequence). Trimming cost V 4 bases and J 0 bases, with 18 bases left between them. The CDR3 DNA is TGTGCCAGCAGCTCCCTTGGGGACAAACTTACTAACTATGGCTACACCTTC. Its translation: CASSSLGDKLTNYGYTF.

By share of the sample, this clonotype is medium-sized. This beta chain lies outside the target of a library built for alpha chains; its clone size means little. CDR3 in DNA: TGTGCCAGCAGCCAAGGAGGGGGGGCAGATACGCAGTATTTT. Protein product: CASSQGGGADTQYF. The rearrangement links TRBV3-1 to TRBJ2-3; the D gene is possibly TRBD2 (7 bases). V shed 1 base and J shed 4 bases, with 9 bases lying between them. Germline V gene sequence: CDR1 LGHDT, CDR2 YNNKEL (reference sequence). The CDR3 runs to 14 residues.

Within the sample, this clonotype is medium-sized. For a library built for alpha chains, this beta chain is a stray read; little rests on its size. The chain links TRBV20-1 to TRBJ2-5, with TRBD1 matching over 7 bases. CDR3 length: 16 amino acids. With 3 bases clipped from V and 1 base from J, the junction kept 11 bases outside the gene matches. In germline, CDR1 is DFQATT, CDR2 SNEGSKA (reference sequence). For the CDR3, the DNA is TGCAGTGCTAGCTCCCCAAAGGGGGACAGCCAAGAGACCCAGTACTTC. Its translation is CSASSPKGDSQETQYF.

A remark on this clonotype: This beta chain is a stray read from a library made for alpha chains; its abundance is not meaningful. The chain employs TRBV7-3 and TRBJ2-1; D gene unclear. CDR1 is SGHTA, CDR2 FQGTGA, per germline. V lost 0 bases and J 8 bases, leaving 11 bases between the germline ends. The CDR3 covers 14 residues. CDR3 sequence: CASSLTWANDEQFF. The CDR3 DNA follows: TGTGCCAGCAGCTTAACGTGGGCAAACGATGAGCAGTTCTTC.

Within the sample, this clonotype is medium-sized. With the library built for alpha chains, this beta chain is off target and its frequency is not meaningful. V is TRBV29-1 and J is TRBJ2-7; D gene ambiguous. V dropped 2 bases and J dropped 1 base, with 6 bases sitting between them. The CDR3 consists of 12 residues. CDR1 SQVTM and CDR2 ANQGSEA come from the germline V gene. CDR3 sequence: CSVEISSYEQYF. The CDR3 nucleotides are TGCAGCGTTGAAATTAGTTCCTACGAGCAGTACTTC.

At least ten counts were recorded for this clonotype. Because the library targeted alpha chains, this beta chain is an off-target read whose size means little. V and J are TRBV11-2 and TRBJ2-3, with D possibly matching TRBD2 (5 bases). The CDR3 totals 15 residues. Looked up from germline, CDR1 is SGHAT and CDR2 is FQNNGV. Trimming removed 1 base from V and 0 bases from J, with 8 bases in between. The CDR3 loop reads CASSLVGGSTDTQYF. CDR3 sequence (DNA): TGTGCCAGCAGCTTAGTCGGCGGGAGCACAGATACGCAGTATTTT.

This clonotype was seen at least ten times. A library prepared for alpha chains yielded this beta chain as an off-target read; its size is of little meaning. The rearrangement joins TRBV19 to TRBJ2-5; D is perhaps TRBD1 (6 bases). CDR1 LNHDA and CDR2 SQIVND come from the germline V gene (reference sequence). The CDR3 spans 12 residues. The germline V and J ends were trimmed by 9 bases and 5 bases, with 13 bases remaining between them. The CDR3 loop reads CASGQPLETQYF. DNA of the CDR3: TGTGCCAGCGGACAGCCTTTGGAGACCCAGTACTTC.

Ten or more counts support this clonotype. Because the library targeted alpha chains, this beta chain is an off-target read whose size means little. V is TRBV6-6 and J is TRBJ2-2; the D gene is possibly TRBD1 (5 bases). V gave up 0 bases and J gave up 4 bases, with 15 bases separating them. The CDR3 covers 17 residues. Germline-derived CDR1 and CDR2 are MNHNY and SVGAGI (reference sequence). This chain's CDR3 is CASSYSRTSQGTGELFF. CDR3 DNA: TGTGCCAGCAGTTACTCTAGGACATCCCAGGGCACCGGGGAGCTGTTTTTT.

This clonotype ranks as medium-sized. A library prepared for alpha chains yielded this beta chain as an off-target read; its size is of little meaning. This chain joins TRBV27 and TRBJ1-2; D unclear. This CDR3 comprises 14 residues. Germline V gene data show CDR1 as MNHEY and CDR2 as SMNVEV (reference sequence). The V end lost 8 bases, the J end lost 7 bases, and 20 bases lay between the germline ends. DNA for the CDR3: TGTGCCAGCGGAAAAACCGACAAGCTGGCTGGCTACACCTTC. It encodes CASGKTDKLAGYTF.

This clonotype turned up a few times. This beta chain is a stray read from a library made for alpha chains; its abundance is not meaningful. The genes are TRBV5-1 and TRBJ2-1, with D uncertain. The CDR3 consists of 15 residues. Germline CDR1 and CDR2: SGHRS and YFSETQ. The V end was cut by 2 bases, the J end by 0 bases, with 9 bases between. CDR3 sequence reads: CASSFNTGSYNEQFF. The CDR3, as DNA: TGCGCCAGCAGCTTTAACACTGGCTCCTACAATGAGCAGTTCTTC.

This clonotype was counted between two and nine times. This beta chain turned up in a library designed for alpha chains; as an off-target read, its abundance says little. The J gene is TRBJ2-5, the V gene TRBV5-1; 7 bases are a match to TRBD1. The V and J ends lost 0 bases and 5 bases, in that order; junction bases with no gene match: 10. The CDR3 totals 16 residues. The germline V gene has CDR1 SGHRS and CDR2 YFSETQ. The CDR3 nucleotides are TGCGCCAGCAGCTTGGGTTCCACAGGGGCTGGGGAGACCCAGTACTTC. Protein product: CASSLGSTGAGETQYF.

Comments on this clonotype: The library was prepared for alpha chains; this beta chain is a stray read, so its frequency means little. This chain uses TRBV7-3 with TRBJ2-3; 8 nucleotides match TRBD2. The CDR3 spans 14 residues. The V gene's germline CDR1 is SGHTA and CDR2 FQGTGA. Germline trimming cut 5 bases from V and 0 bases from J; bases unmatched to any gene: 1. This CDR3 is CASSRTSSTDTQYF. The CDR3 nucleotides are TGTGCCAGCAGCCGGACTAGCAGCACAGATACGCAGTATTTT.

About this clonotype itself: This beta chain represents an off-target read in a library built for alpha chains; its size is of limited meaning. This chain connects TRBV7-2 to TRBJ2-1, with TRBD2 matching over 13 bases. The CDR3 is made up of 15 amino acids. With 5 bases clipped from V and 7 bases from J, the junction kept 5 bases outside the gene matches. The germline CDR1 and CDR2 sequences are SGHTA and FQGNSA. DNA for the CDR3: TGTGCCAGCAGCCCTCCGACTAGCGGGAGGAATGAGCAGTTCTTC. The encoded protein is CASSPPTSGRNEQFF.

This clonotype ranks as medium-sized (0.01 to 0.1%). This beta chain is off target for a library built for alpha chains, so its abundance means little. The chain has TRBV4-2 and TRBJ2-1; TRBD2 agrees at 10 bases. With V trimmed by 2 bases and J by 4 bases, 2 bases remained unmatched. This CDR3 region has 15 residues. The germline V gene encodes CDR1 LGHNA and CDR2 YNFKEQ. The CDR3 is CASSQKLAGYNEQFF. CDR3 bases: TGTGCCAGCAGCCAAAAACTAGCGGGGTACAATGAGCAGTTCTTC.

This clonotype was detected ten times or more. With the library built for alpha chains, this beta chain is off target and its frequency is not meaningful. This sequence joins TRBV5-6 and TRBJ1-5, with D tentatively TRBD1 (6 bases). Germline values: CDR1 SGHDT, CDR2 YYEEEE. CDR3 length: 13 amino acids. Trimming shortened V by 4 bases and J by 7 bases, and 12 bases separated the two germline ends. The CDR3 region is CASSPQGQQPQHF. CDR3 nucleotide sequence: TGTGCCAGCAGCCCTCAGGGGCAGCAGCCCCAGCATTTT.

By proportion, this clonotype is medium-sized. Within a library made for alpha chains, this beta chain is off target, and its count is uninformative. The rearrangement uses TRBV7-9 and TRBJ2-5, with D possibly being TRBD1 or TRBD2 (6 bases each). Trimming left V 1 base short and J 7 bases short, with 13 bases between. The CDR3 has 14 amino acids. Germline values: CDR1 SEHNR, CDR2 FQNEAQ (reference sequence). The CDR3 DNA follows: TGTGCCAGCAGCTTAGGGGGGGCGAGCGGGACCCAGTACTTC. Its protein is CASSLGGASGTQYF.

This clonotype ranks as medium-sized (0.01 to 0.1%). This beta chain is a stray sequence in a library constructed for alpha chains; its clone size is not meaningful. The rearrangement uses TRBV28 and TRBJ2-7; 9 bases line up with TRBD1. The CDR3 contains 17 residues. Unmatched junction bases numbered 15, after V lost 3 bases and J lost 6 bases. From germline, CDR1 is MDHEN and CDR2 SYDVKM. CDR3 sequence reads: CASSLGRPGTGKPEQYF. CDR3 DNA: TGTGCCAGCAGTTTGGGCAGACCGGGGACAGGGAAACCCGAGCAGTACTTC.

Ten or more counts support this clonotype. This beta chain represents an off-target read in a library built for alpha chains; its size is of limited meaning. The chain uses TRBV28 and TRBJ1-1, with 9 bases identical to TRBD1. The V gene's germline CDR1 is MDHEN and CDR2 SYDVKM. This CDR3 has 15 amino acids. V was clipped by 3 bases and J by 6 bases; unmatched bases: 8. CDR3 amino acids: CASSFPGTGNSEAFF. CDR3 coding DNA: TGTGCCAGCAGTTTCCCTGGGACAGGGAATTCTGAAGCTTTCTTT.

Judged by abundance, this clonotype is medium-sized. This beta chain represents an off-target read in a library built for alpha chains; its size is of limited meaning. The gene calls are TRBV5-1 and TRBJ2-5; D possibly matches TRBD1 or TRBD2 (5 bases each). The CDR3 covers 16 residues. V was cut by 1 base and J by 2 bases, with 15 bases left in between. Germline V gives CDR1 SGHRS, CDR2 YFSETQ. The chain's CDR3 is CASSLMGDSLQETQYF. In DNA form, the CDR3 reads TGCGCCAGCAGCTTGATGGGAGACAGCCTTCAAGAGACCCAGTACTTC.

As concerns this clonotype: This beta chain is off target for a library built for alpha chains, so its abundance means little. The V call is TRBV20-1, the J call TRBJ1-3; 8 bases are a match to TRBD1. The V gene's germline CDR1 is DFQATT and CDR2 SNEGSKA (reference sequence). After removal of 3 bases from V and 3 bases from J, the junction contained 4 bases not matched to a gene. This CDR3 spans 14 amino acids. DNA of the CDR3: TGCAGTGCTAGGGCAGGGGGCAATGGAAACACCATATATTTT. Protein product: CSARAGGNGNTIYF.

This clonotype is medium-sized within its sample. The library was prepared for alpha chains; this beta chain is a stray read, so its frequency means little. V gene TRBV12-3 or TRBV12-4 combines with J gene TRBJ2-1; D might be TRBD1 (6 bases). The CDR3 contains 13 residues. V was cut by 7 bases and J by 5 bases, with 12 bases left in between. CDR3: CASTESGDNEQFF. The CDR3 DNA reads as TGTGCCAGCACCGAGTCAGGGGACAATGAGCAGTTCTTC.

As to this clonotype: This beta chain represents an off-target read in a library built for alpha chains; its size is of limited meaning. The genes are TRBV7-9 and TRBJ2-7; 13 positions agree with TRBD2. Trimming cost V 5 bases and J 6 bases; bases outside gene matches: 4. The CDR3 contains 14 residues. Per the germline V gene, CDR1 is SEHNR and CDR2 is FQNEAQ (reference sequence). The chain's CDR3 is CASSPGLAGSEQYF. For the CDR3, the DNA is TGTGCCAGCAGCCCGGGACTAGCGGGGTCCGAGCAGTACTTC.

By sample fraction, this clonotype is medium-sized. As an off-target read in a library built for alpha chains, this beta chain has a frequency of little significance. CDR3 bases: TGTGCCAGCAGTTTAACGGGGGGATATGGCTACACCTTC. Its protein product is CASSLTGGYGYTF. The genes are TRBV12-3 or TRBV12-4 and TRBJ1-2, with TRBD1 as a possible D gene (5 bases). The length of the CDR3 is 13 residues. V was clipped by 2 bases and J by 5 bases, with 9 bases between them.